A single sample gave rise to the 10 T cell receptor beta chains below, sequenced in a study of early stage breast cancer tumors. Repertoires were generated with immunoSEQ multiplex PCR, while TCRdb's copy carries only in-frame clones and drops some. Of some 20,000 clones listed, around 88% are singletons. Specimen: blood. These TCRs come from a person aged 70 to 85 with breast cancer.

This clone was seen a handful of times. The chain recombines TRBV6-5 with TRBJ1-2, with 7 positions matching TRBD1. This CDR3 is built from 15 residues. The V gene end was trimmed by 0 bases and the J gene end by 4 bases; junction bases not matched to a gene: 5. Looked up from germline, CDR1 is MNHEY and CDR2 is SVGAGI. The CDR3 spells CASSYSRGQIYGYTF. CDR3 sequence (DNA): TGTGCCAGCAGTTACTCGCGGGGACAGATCTATGGCTACACCTTC.

Here the CDR3 DNA reads TGTGCCTGGAGTAACCCCGAACGGGGTTTCTATCAGCCCCAGCATTTT. Translating gives CAWSNPERGFYQPQHF. The chain links TRBV30 to TRBJ1-5; D not certain. Per germline, CDR1 GTSNPN and CDR2 SVGIG (reference sequence). This CDR3 contains 16 residues. V lost 2 bases and J 5 bases, leaving 19 bases between the germline ends.

This chain uses TRBV5-4 with TRBJ1-1; 9 bases agree with TRBD1. Germline V gives CDR1 SGHNT, CDR2 YYREEE (reference sequence). V gave up 3 bases and J gave up 6 bases; unmatched junction bases: 12. This CDR3 has 16 residues. CDR3 bases: TGTGCCAGCAGCTCGATGAAACAGGGGGCCCTGGCTGAAGCTTTCTTT. Its translation: CASSSMKQGALAEAFF.

The V and J genes are TRBV11-3 and TRBJ2-1; a possible D gene is TRBD2 (6 bases). V lost 5 bases and J lost 6, with 14 bases in between. The CDR3 consists of 14 residues. Germline V gene data show CDR1 as SGHNT and CDR2 as YENEEA. The CDR3 DNA reads as TGTGCCAGCAGCCCTGGCGGGGCGCGCAATGAGCAGTTCTTC. This encodes CASSPGGARNEQFF.

The gene calls are TRBV7-9 and TRBJ2-1; 12 bases align to TRBD2. Germline V gives CDR1 SEHNR, CDR2 FQNEAQ (reference sequence). The CDR3 length is 14 residues. Trimming removed 6 bases from V and 7 bases from J; junction bases left unmatched: 4. CDR3 loop: CASRPGLAGNEQFF. Written as DNA, the CDR3 is TGTGCCAGCAGACCCGGACTAGCGGGGAATGAGCAGTTCTTC.

The chain recombines TRBV11-1 with TRBJ2-7, with TRBD1 matching over 10 bases. The CDR3 spans 14 residues. V lost 4 bases, J lost 5 bases, and 5 bases stayed unmatched. CDR1 is SGHAT, CDR2 FQDESV, per germline (reference sequence). CDR3 amino acids: CASSSGQGFDEQYF. The DNA for the CDR3 is TGTGCCAGCAGCTCGGGACAGGGGTTTGACGAGCAGTACTTC. The entire variable domain, with the rest obtained from reference TRBV11-1 and TRBJ2-7, is as follows: EAEVAQSPRYKITEKSQAVAFWCDPISGHATLYWYRQILGQGPELLVQFQDESVVDDSQLPKDRFSAERLKGVDSTLKIQPAELGDSAMYLCASSSGQGFDEQYFGPGTRLTVT.

The chain links TRBV2 to TRBJ2-1; 7 bases are a match to TRBD2. With V trimmed by 10 bases and J by 5 bases, 14 bases remained unmatched. This CDR3 has 15 residues. From germline, CDR1 is SNHLY and CDR2 FYNNEI. The CDR3 nucleotides read TGTGCCACCTCTGGAGCTAGCGGAATACACAATGAGCAGTTCTTC. Its protein product is CATSGASGIHNEQFF.

The rearrangement joins TRBV7-9 to TRBJ1-2; possible D gene TRBD1, 6 bases. Germline values: CDR1 SEHNR, CDR2 FQNEAQ (reference sequence). The CDR3 is 14 residues long. V gave up 2 bases and J gave up 2 bases, with 9 bases separating them. DNA for the CDR3: TGTGCCAGCAGCTTACAGGGGTGGAACTATGGCTACACCTTC. Translation: CASSLQGWNYGYTF.

This clone was recorded only once. The chain uses TRBV5-6 and TRBJ1-1; weak D call: TRBD1 (6 bases). V was clipped by 4 bases and J by 10 bases, with 11 bases between them. The CDR3 consists of 11 residues. CDR1 SGHDT and CDR2 YYEEEE come from the germline V gene. CDR3 protein: CASSRRDTAFF. The CDR3 bases are TGTGCCAGCAGCCGTAGGGACACAGCTTTCTTT.

This clone came up once. The rearrangement joins TRBV2 to TRBJ1-2; D not certain. Trimming removed 1 base from V and 8 bases from J, with 11 bases in between. Germline assignment: CDR1 SNHLY and CDR2 FYNNEI. The CDR3 has 13 residues. Written as DNA, the CDR3 is TGTGCCAGCAGTGAAGAGGCCTCGGGGGGCTACACCTTC. Translating gives CASSEEASGGYTF.